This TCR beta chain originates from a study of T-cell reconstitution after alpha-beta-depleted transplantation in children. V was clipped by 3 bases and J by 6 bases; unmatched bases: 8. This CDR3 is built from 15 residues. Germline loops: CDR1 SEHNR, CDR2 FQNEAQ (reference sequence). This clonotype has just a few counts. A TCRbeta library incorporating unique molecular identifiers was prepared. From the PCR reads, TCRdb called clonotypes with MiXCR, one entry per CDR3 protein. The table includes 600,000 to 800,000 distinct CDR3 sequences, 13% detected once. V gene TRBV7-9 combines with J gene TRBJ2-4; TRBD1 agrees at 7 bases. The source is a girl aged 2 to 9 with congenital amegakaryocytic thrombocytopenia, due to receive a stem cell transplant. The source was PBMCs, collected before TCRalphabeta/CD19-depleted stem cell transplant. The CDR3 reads CASSLVSGQRNIQYF. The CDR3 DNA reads TGTGCCAGCAGCTTGGTCTCGGGACAGAGAAACATTCAGTACTTC. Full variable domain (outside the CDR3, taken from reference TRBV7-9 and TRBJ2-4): DTGVSQNPRHKITKRGQNVTFRCDPISEHNRLYWYRQTLGQGPEFLTYFQNEAQLEKSRLLSDRFSAERPKGSFSTLEIQRTEQGDSAMYLCASSLVSGQRNIQYFGAGTRLSVL.